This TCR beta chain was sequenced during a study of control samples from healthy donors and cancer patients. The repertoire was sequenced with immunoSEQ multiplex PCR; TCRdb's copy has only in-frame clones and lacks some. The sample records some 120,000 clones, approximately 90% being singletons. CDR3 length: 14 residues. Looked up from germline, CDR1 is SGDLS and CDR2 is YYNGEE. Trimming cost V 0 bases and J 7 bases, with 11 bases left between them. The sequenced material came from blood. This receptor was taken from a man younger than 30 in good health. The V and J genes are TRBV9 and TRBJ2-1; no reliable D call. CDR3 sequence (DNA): TGTGCCAGCAGCGTAGCAGTGGCTCAAAATGAGCAGTTCTTC. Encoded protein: CASSVAVAQNEQFF.